This T cell receptor (beta chain) was documented in a study of shared clonotypes between healthy human individuals. Study details: A few men and two women, aged 18 to 49, were donors.

For each subset, genomic DNA was distributed in equal portions over several immunoSEQ plates. TCRdb keeps only in-frame clones here, not all; method: immunoSEQ multiplex PCR. The table includes approximately 480,000 clones, 75% to 80% detected once. It was around 100 million PBMCs that unsorted samples used for genomic DNA. The specimen was PBMCs. This receptor was obtained from a woman in her thirties or forties in good health. Some clones in this sample may be carry-over from other donors' samples.

CDR3 residues: CASSSDWGPYEQYF. In DNA, the CDR3 is TGTGCCAGCAGTTCGGACTGGGGGCCTTACGAGCAGTACTTC. The chain is built from TRBV6-4 and TRBJ2-7; D is possibly TRBD1 (6 bases). V lost 5 bases and J lost 4, with 15 bases in between. Germline V lookup: CDR1 MRHNA, CDR2 SNTAGT. The CDR3 extends over 14 amino acids.